This T cell receptor beta chain came from a study of blood T cell repertoires in COVID-19. Study background: Samples came from the United States, Italy and Spain, spanning acute and convalescent COVID-19. Sources were T cells, B-cell-depleted T cells, or PBMCs; the material itself was cDNA or gDNA.

This clone was counted only a few times. Original data processing: Amplification of reference gene primers provided the estimated nucleated cell counts. Data came from immunoSEQ multiplex PCR; TCRdb stores just in-frame clones and leaves some out. That table gives V, J and clone size, and the DNA gave D and trimming. The sample includes some 250,000 clones, approximately 77% of them seen just once. The V gene end was trimmed by 4 bases and the J gene end by 3 bases; junction bases not matched to a gene: 2. In germline, CDR1 is SNHLY, CDR2 FYNNEI. The CDR3 spans 14 residues. The sequence was collected from a woman aged 18-29 years with acute or convalescent COVID-19. Sample: peripheral blood. V gene TRBV2 combines with J gene TRBJ2-7; 11 nucleotides match TRBD1. This CDR3 is CASSAGQGGYEQYF. CDR3 nucleotide sequence: TGTGCCAGCAGTGCGGGACAGGGGGGCTACGAGCAGTACTTC.